This T cell receptor beta chain was identified during a study of blood T cell repertoires in COVID-19. Background on the study: From T cells, B-cell-depleted T cells, or PBMCs came the material, which was cDNA or gDNA.

This clone was detected only once. Original processing notes: Amplification of reference gene primers was used by the study to estimate nucleated cell counts. The assay was immunoSEQ multiplex PCR, and TCRdb's table has in-frame clones only and misses some. V, J and clone size are those of that table, while D and trimming were read from the DNA. The sample contains 110,000 to 150,000 clones, approximately 84% of which appear only once. This CDR3 spans 16 amino acids. The germline gives CDR1 MGHRA, CDR2 YSYEKL. After removal of 3 bases from V and 1 base from J, the junction contained 8 bases not matched to a gene.

The rearrangement joins TRBV4-1 to TRBJ1-1, with 7 bases aligning to TRBD1. The source is a human donor in a cohort sampled during active COVID-19. The sequencing sample was made of peripheral blood. CDR3: CASSQGPTGANTEAFF. CDR3 nucleotides: TGCGCCAGCAGCCAGGGACCTACAGGGGCGAACACTGAAGCTTTCTTT.